Only a few counts were recorded for the clone carrying this T cell receptor beta chain. Its antigen is unidentified. TCRB transcripts that were expressed got sequenced, as all of the isolated RNA had been reverse transcribed. This table comes from immunoSEQ multiplex PCR, and its TCRdb copy is limited to in-frame clones, with some not included. The table records about 320,000 clones, 11% to 15% of them present only once. The sample comes from a study of beta chain features in type 1 diabetes. Looked up from germline, CDR1 is KGHSH and CDR2 is LQKENI. V lost 6 bases to trimming and J lost 7 bases, with 15 bases between them. There are 13 residues in the CDR3. The study, taken as a whole, reports: Any PCR bias toward short templates would affect both groups alike.

The sample taken for sequencing was central memory CD4+ T cells from blood. The chain combines TRBV18 with TRBJ1-2, with D maybe TRBD1 (6 bases). The receptor was derived from a man aged 30 to 39 in good health. The CDR3 loop reads CASSSQGGSGYTF. Written as DNA, the CDR3 is TGTGCCAGCTCTTCACAGGGAGGGTCTGGCTACACCTTC.